Shown below are 25 T cell receptor beta chains from a single sample sequenced in a study of cytomegalovirus exposure and HLA in healthy donors. Vbeta (60) and Jbeta (13) primers were used in the PCR. This table comes from immunoSEQ multiplex PCR, and its TCRdb copy is limited to in-frame clones, with some not included. The repertoire has around 99,000 clones, approximately 71% of them found once; the top ten carry approximately 5.4%. The sequenced material came from PBMCs. The receptors originated from a woman in her 70s in good health and CMV-seropositive.

The V and J genes are TRBV4-3 and TRBJ1-4; possibly TRBD1 for D (6 bases). The CDR3 totals 16 residues. The V gene lost 4 bases and the J gene lost 10 bases, with 22 bases spanning the gap. The germline V gene has CDR1 LGHNA and CDR2 YSLEER. CDR3 in amino acids: CASSPDPRDTRGKLFF. The CDR3 DNA is TGCGCCAGCAGCCCCGACCCCCGGGACACCCGAGGAAAACTGTTTTTT.

The rearrangement links TRBV7-2 to TRBJ2-1, with 9 nucleotides matching TRBD2. V lost 4 bases to trimming and J lost 0 bases; unmatched junction nucleotides: 7. Germline V gene lookup returns CDR1 SGHTA and CDR2 FQGNSA. The CDR3 runs 17 residues. The CDR3, as DNA: TGTGCCAGCAGCTACCGTCTAGCGGGGAGCTCCTACAATGAGCAGTTCTTC. It specifies CASSYRLAGSSYNEQFF.

The chain is built from TRBV10-2 and TRBJ1-5, with TRBD1 matching 10 bases. Per the germline V gene, CDR1 is WSHSY and CDR2 is SAAADI. J gave up 7 bases and V 3 bases, and 6 bases lay outside the gene matches. This CDR3 is built from 15 residues. CDR3 DNA: TGCGCCAGCAGTGAAGGGACAGGGGTTGGACAGCCCCAGCATTTT. This encodes CASSEGTGVGQPQHF.

This clone was counted between two and nine times. The V gene is TRBV7-9, the J gene TRBJ2-2; TRBD2 might be the D (5 bases). V was cut by 3 bases and J by 2 bases, with 10 bases left in between. The CDR3 extends over 15 amino acids. CDR1 and CDR2 (germline): SEHNR, FQNEAQ (reference sequence). CDR3 in DNA: TGTGCCAGCAGCTTGGCAGGAGGTAACACCGGGGAGCTGTTTTTT. It is translated as CASSLAGGNTGELFF.

This clone came up a few times. The chain has TRBV10-3 and TRBJ1-2; 10 bases align to TRBD1. CDR3 length: 16 residues. CDR1 and CDR2 (germline): ENHRY, SYGVKD. V trimming: 6 bases; J trimming: 2 bases; junction bases outside the gene matches: 9. Written as DNA, the CDR3 is TGTGCCATCAGAAAGGGACAGGGGTTAGAAAACTATGGCTACACCTTC. Residues: CAIRKGQGLENYGYTF.

This chain uses TRBV7-8 with TRBJ1-3; D is uncertain. V was pared by 1 base and J by 2 bases, with 12 bases between. Germline V CDR1 and CDR2: SGHVS, FQNEAQ. The CDR3 consists of 16 residues. CDR3 sequence (DNA): TGTGCCAGCAGCTTAGACGATTGGGCAACTGGAAACACCATATATTTT. Residues: CASSLDDWATGNTIYF.

The chain carries TRBV19 and TRBJ1-4; TRBD1 matches at 8 bases. CDR1 and CDR2 (germline): LNHDA, SQIVND (reference sequence). CDR3 length equals 15 residues. Trimming at V came to 6 bases and at J to 7 bases, leaving 10 bases not matched to a gene. CDR3 sequence reads: CASSRTGFVGEKLFF. CDR3 DNA sequence: TGTGCCAGTAGCCGGACAGGGTTTGTCGGTGAAAAACTGTTTTTT.

V and J are TRBV4-1 and TRBJ1-5; 10 bases line up with TRBD1. The CDR3 spans 14 residues. Looked up from germline, CDR1 is MGHRA and CDR2 is YSYEKL. After removal of 5 bases from V and 6 bases from J, the junction contained 4 bases not matched to a gene. In DNA form, the CDR3 reads TGCGCCAGCAGCAGACAGGGGGCTGGTCAGCCCCAGCATTTT. Protein: CASSRQGAGQPQHF.

The chain uses TRBV11-3 and TRBJ2-7; perhaps TRBD1 as D (5 bases). The CDR3 consists of 15 residues. V was cut by 4 bases and J by 1 base, with 14 bases left in between. CDR1 is SGHNT and CDR2 is YENEEA in the germline V gene. This CDR3 is CASSSAPGPSYEQYF. The CDR3 bases are TGTGCCAGCAGCTCCGCTCCAGGGCCTTCCTACGAGCAGTACTTC.

The J gene is TRBJ1-1, the V gene TRBV6-6, with TRBD1 matching over 10 bases. The CDR3 covers 16 residues. Germline CDR1 is MNHNY and CDR2 is SVGAGI (reference sequence). The trim removed 5 bases at V and 3 bases at J, leaving 9 bases unmatched. The CDR3 protein is CASSGGQGIIDTEAFF. Written as DNA, the CDR3 is TGTGCCAGCAGTGGGGGACAGGGGATTATTGACACTGAAGCTTTCTTT.

This clone was observed a handful of times. In nucleotides, the CDR3 is TGTGCCAGCAGTTACTCGGCGGGAGCTAACTATGGCTACACCTTC. It is translated as CASSYSAGANYGYTF. The chain recombines TRBV6-5 with TRBJ1-2, with D hard to call. The CDR3 extends over 15 amino acids. Looked up from germline, CDR1 is MNHEY and CDR2 is SVGAGI. V gave up 0 bases and J gave up 0 bases, with 8 bases separating them.

The V and J genes are TRBV6-5 and TRBJ1-1; 9 bases fit TRBD1. CDR3 length equals 15 residues. Germline CDR1 MNHEY, CDR2 SVGAGI. V dropped 0 bases and J dropped 9; count of bases not matched to a gene: 8. This CDR3 reads CASSYSMPGQGKAFF. The CDR3 coding sequence is TGTGCCAGCAGTTACTCGATGCCGGGACAGGGAAAAGCTTTCTTT.

V and J are TRBV6-5 and TRBJ1-4, with 7 bases that match TRBD1. CDR3 size: 16 residues. From germline, CDR1 is MNHEY and CDR2 SVGAGI. V dropped 0 bases and J dropped 8; count of bases not matched to a gene: 9. In DNA, the CDR3 is TGTGCCAGCAGTTACTCCTACAGGGGAGGAAGCGAAAAACTGTTTTTT. Its protein is CASSYSYRGGSEKLFF.

This clone was seen a few times. V is TRBV6-1 and J is TRBJ1-2; 10 positions agree with TRBD1. Germline trimming cut 6 bases from V and 8 bases from J; bases unmatched to any gene: 9. Germline assignment: CDR1 MNHNS and CDR2 SASEGT. The CDR3 spans 14 residues. CDR3: CASRPGQGIEGYTF. CDR3 nucleotides: TGTGCCAGCAGACCGGGACAGGGGATTGAGGGCTACACCTTC.

This clone was recorded once. In nucleotides, the CDR3 is TGTGCCAGCAGCTATAAACAGGTGAACACTGAAGCTTTCTTT. It translates to CASSYKQVNTEAFF. The rearrangement uses TRBV7-2 and TRBJ1-1, with D perhaps TRBD1 (5 bases). The CDR3 covers 14 residues. Trimming stripped 4 bases from V and 0 bases from J, with 9 bases between. In germline, CDR1 is SGHTA, CDR2 FQGNSA. Drawing the rest from reference TRBV7-2 and TRBJ1-1, the complete variable domain is GAGVSQSPSNKVTEKGKDVELRCDPISGHTALYWYRQSLGQGLEFLIYFQGNSAPDKSGLPSDRFSAERTGGSVSTLTIQRTQQEDSAVYLCASSYKQVNTEAFFGQGTRLTVV.

The rearrangement links TRBV18 to TRBJ1-2; 10 bases map to TRBD1. Germline V CDR1 and CDR2: KGHSH, LQKENI. This CDR3 comprises 15 residues. J gave up 8 bases and V 3 bases, and 9 bases lay outside the gene matches. In nucleotides, the CDR3 is TGTGCCAGCTCACCTCCAACCGGGACAGGGGCCGGCTACACCTTC. Translating gives CASSPPTGTGAGYTF. The whole variable domain, remainder taken from reference TRBV18 and TRBJ1-2, is NAGVMQNPRHLVRRRGQEARLRCSPMKGHSHVYWYRQLPEEGLKFMVYLQKENIIDESGMPKERFSAEFPKEGPSILRIQQVVRGDSAAYFCASSPPTGTGAGYTFGSGTRLTVV.

V and J are TRBV30 and TRBJ1-5; D is perhaps TRBD1 (6 bases). Per germline, CDR1 GTSNPN and CDR2 SVGIG (reference sequence). The CDR3 extends over 13 amino acids. Deletions cut 0 bases from V and 5 bases from J, with 8 bases between. CDR3: CAWSVGGDQPQHF. The CDR3 nucleotides are TGTGCCTGGAGTGTAGGGGGGGATCAGCCCCAGCATTTT.

This sequence joins TRBV5-6 and TRBJ1-2, with D tentatively TRBD1 (6 bases). V shed 3 bases and J shed 3 bases, with 15 bases lying between them. Germline V gene sequence: CDR1 SGHDT, CDR2 YYEEEE. The CDR3 sequence is 15 residues long. CDR3 residues: CASSSTGAGDYGYTF. CDR3 DNA: TGTGCCAGCAGCTCGACAGGAGCTGGGGACTATGGCTACACCTTC.

The V and J genes are TRBV7-9 and TRBJ1-1, with D possibly matching TRBD1 (6 bases). The V end lost 0 bases, the J end lost 9 bases, and 14 bases lay between the germline ends. Germline values: CDR1 SEHNR, CDR2 FQNEAQ (reference sequence). This CDR3 is 14 amino acids long. The CDR3 loop reads CASSLAAERGKAFF. The CDR3, as DNA: TGTGCCAGCAGCTTAGCGGCCGAGAGGGGGAAAGCTTTCTTT.

The V and J genes are TRBV7-2 and TRBJ2-5; 8 bases align to TRBD2. The germline V gene has CDR1 SGHTA and CDR2 FQGNSA. With 2 bases clipped from V and 5 bases from J, the junction kept 13 bases outside the gene matches. This CDR3 comprises 17 residues. CDR3 loop: CASSLRDGLAKGETQYF. CDR3 nucleotides: TGTGCCAGCAGCTTAAGGGACGGACTAGCCAAGGGGGAGACCCAGTACTTC.

This rearrangement joins TRBV21-1 to TRBJ1-5; the table's TRBD1 call for D was not verified on the DNA. TRBV21-1 is given as a pseudogene. The CDR3 sequence is 13 residues long. The CDR3 protein is CANTGGRVQPQHF. In DNA, the CDR3 is TGTGCCAACACAGGGGGCCGGGTTCAGCCCCAGCATTTT.

The chain is built from TRBV6-5 and TRBJ2-7; possible D gene TRBD1, 6 bases. The CDR3 runs 14 residues. The germline V gene has CDR1 MNHEY and CDR2 SVGAGI. Trimming took 2 bases from V and 0 from J, leaving 8 bases between them. As DNA, the CDR3 is TGTGCCAGCAGTTACCTCAGGGGCTCCTACGAGCAGTACTTC. It encodes CASSYLRGSYEQYF.

The V call is TRBV11-2, the J call TRBJ1-1, with D unresolved. The CDR3 covers 13 residues. Germline V gene lookup returns CDR1 SGHAT and CDR2 FQNNGV. V was shortened by 2 bases and J by 1 base, with 5 bases between the two germline ends. DNA for the CDR3: TGTGCCAGCAGCTTAATCGGGAACACTGAAGCTTTCTTT. This sequence encodes CASSLIGNTEAFF.

CDR3 amino acids: CASSPGLAGGDTGELFF. The CDR3 coding sequence is TGCGCCAGCAGCCCGGGACTAGCGGGGGGGGACACCGGGGAGCTGTTTTTT. This rearrangement joins TRBV4-1 to TRBJ2-2; 16 nucleotides line up with TRBD2. The CDR3 is made up of 17 amino acids. Germline-derived CDR1 and CDR2 are MGHRA and YSYEKL. J lost 3 bases, V lost 4 bases, and 2 bases had no gene match.

The V call is TRBV10-3, the J call TRBJ2-7, with TRBD2 matching 8 bases. Germline values: CDR1 ENHRY, CDR2 SYGVKD. CDR3 length: 17 amino acids. With 4 bases clipped from V and 4 bases from J, the junction kept 15 bases outside the gene matches. Here the CDR3 reads CAISAASGEASGYEQYF. The CDR3 bases are TGTGCCATCAGTGCCGCCTCCGGGGAGGCTAGCGGGTACGAGCAGTACTTC.